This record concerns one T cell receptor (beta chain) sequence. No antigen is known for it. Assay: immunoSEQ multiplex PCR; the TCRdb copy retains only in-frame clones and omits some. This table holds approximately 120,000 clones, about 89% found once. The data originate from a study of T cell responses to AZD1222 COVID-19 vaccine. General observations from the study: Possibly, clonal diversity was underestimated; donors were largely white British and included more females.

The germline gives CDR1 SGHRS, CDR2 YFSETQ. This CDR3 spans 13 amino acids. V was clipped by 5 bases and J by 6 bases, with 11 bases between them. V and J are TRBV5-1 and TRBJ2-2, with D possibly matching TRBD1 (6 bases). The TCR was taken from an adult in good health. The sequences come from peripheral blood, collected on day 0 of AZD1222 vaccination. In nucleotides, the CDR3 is TGCGCCAGCAGACTGGGGGCGCCCGGGGAGCTGTTTTTT. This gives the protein CASRLGAPGELFF.